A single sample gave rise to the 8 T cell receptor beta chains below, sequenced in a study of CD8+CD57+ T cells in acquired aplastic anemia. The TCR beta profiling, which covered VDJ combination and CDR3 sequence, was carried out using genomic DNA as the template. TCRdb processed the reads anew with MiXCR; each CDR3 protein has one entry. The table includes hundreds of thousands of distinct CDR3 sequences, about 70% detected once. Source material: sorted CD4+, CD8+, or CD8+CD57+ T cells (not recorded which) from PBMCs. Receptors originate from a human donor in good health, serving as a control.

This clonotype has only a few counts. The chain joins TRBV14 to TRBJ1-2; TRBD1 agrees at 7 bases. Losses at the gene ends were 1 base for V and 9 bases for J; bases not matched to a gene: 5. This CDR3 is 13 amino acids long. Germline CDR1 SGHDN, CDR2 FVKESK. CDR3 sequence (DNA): TGTGCCAGCAGCCAAGGACAGGGAAGAAGCTACACCTTC. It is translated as CASSQGQGRSYTF. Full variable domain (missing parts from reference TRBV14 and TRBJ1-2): EAGVTQFPSHSVIEKGQTVTLRCDPISGHDNLYWYRRVMGKEIKFLLHFVKESKQDESGMPNNRFLAERTGGTYSTLKVQPAELEDSGVYFCASSQGQGRSYTFGSGTRLTVV.

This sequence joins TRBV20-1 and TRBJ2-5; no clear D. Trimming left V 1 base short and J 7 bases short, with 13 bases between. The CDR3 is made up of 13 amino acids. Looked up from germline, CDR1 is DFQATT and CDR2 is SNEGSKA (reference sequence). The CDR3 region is CSARAPADATQYF. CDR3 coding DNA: TGCAGTGCTAGAGCCCCCGCCGATGCGACCCAGTACTTC.

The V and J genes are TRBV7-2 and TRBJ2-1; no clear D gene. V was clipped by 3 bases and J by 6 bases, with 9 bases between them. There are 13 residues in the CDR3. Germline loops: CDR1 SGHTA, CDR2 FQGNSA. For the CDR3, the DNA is TGTGCCAGCAGCTTCGGCGAGAGCAATGAGCAGTTCTTC. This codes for CASSFGESNEQFF.

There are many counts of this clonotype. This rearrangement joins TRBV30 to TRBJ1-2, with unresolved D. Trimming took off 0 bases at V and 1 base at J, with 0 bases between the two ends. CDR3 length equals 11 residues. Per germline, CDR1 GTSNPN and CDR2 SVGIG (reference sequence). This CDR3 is CAWSVNYGYTF. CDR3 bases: TGTGCCTGGAGTGTTAACTATGGCTACACCTTC. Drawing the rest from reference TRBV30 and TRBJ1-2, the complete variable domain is SQTIHQWPATLVQPVGSPLSLECTVEGTSNPNLYWYRQAAGRGLQLLFYSVGIGQISSEVPQNLSASRPQDRQFILSSKKLLLSDSGFYLCAWSVNYGYTFGSGTRLTVV.

CDR3 in amino acids: CASSRTRSGDGKYF. The DNA of the CDR3 is TGTGCCAGCAGCCGCACCCGTTCTGGGGATGGAAAGTACTTC. The chain employs TRBV9 and TRBJ2-7; D gene uncertain. CDR3 size: 14 residues. Trimming shortened V by 4 bases and J by 11 bases, and 22 bases separated the two germline ends. Germline lookup yields CDR1 SGDLS and CDR2 YYNGEE. The entire variable domain, with the rest obtained from reference TRBV9 and TRBJ2-7, is as follows: DSGVTQTPKHLITATGQRVTLRCSPRSGDLSVYWYQQSLDQGLQFLIQYYNGEERAKGNILERFSAQQFPDLHSELNLSSLELGDSALYFCASSRTRSGDGKYFGPGTRLTVT.

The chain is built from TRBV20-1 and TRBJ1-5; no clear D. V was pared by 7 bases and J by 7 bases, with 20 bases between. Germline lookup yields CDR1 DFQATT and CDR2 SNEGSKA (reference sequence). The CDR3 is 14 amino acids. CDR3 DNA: TGCAGTGGACACCCGAACACAGATACGCAGCCCCAGCATTTT. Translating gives CSGHPNTDTQPQHF.

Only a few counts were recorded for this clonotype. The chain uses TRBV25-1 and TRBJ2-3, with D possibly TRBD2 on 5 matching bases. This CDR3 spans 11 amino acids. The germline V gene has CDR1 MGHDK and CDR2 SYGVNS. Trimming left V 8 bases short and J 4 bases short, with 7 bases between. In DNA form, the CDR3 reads TGTGCCAGCGGACTCTCAGATACGCAGTATTTT. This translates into CASGLSDTQYF.

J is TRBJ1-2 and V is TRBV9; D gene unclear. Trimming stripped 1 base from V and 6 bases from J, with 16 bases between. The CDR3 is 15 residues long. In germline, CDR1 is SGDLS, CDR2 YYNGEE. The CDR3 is CASSVHSEGMNGYTF. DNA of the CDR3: TGTGCCAGCAGCGTACACTCGGAGGGTATGAATGGCTACACCTTC.